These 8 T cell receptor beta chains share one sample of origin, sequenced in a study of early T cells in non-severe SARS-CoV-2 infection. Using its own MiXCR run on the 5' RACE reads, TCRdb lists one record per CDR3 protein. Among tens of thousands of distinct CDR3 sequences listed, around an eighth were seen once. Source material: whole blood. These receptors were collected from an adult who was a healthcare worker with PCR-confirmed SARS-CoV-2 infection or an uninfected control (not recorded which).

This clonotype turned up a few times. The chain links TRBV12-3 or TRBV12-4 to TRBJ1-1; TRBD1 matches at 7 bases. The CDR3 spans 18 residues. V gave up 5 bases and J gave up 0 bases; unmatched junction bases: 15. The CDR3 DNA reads TGTGCCAGCAGTCCCGACAGGGTTCATCTGTGGATGAACACTGAAGCTTTCTTT. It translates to CASSPDRVHLWMNTEAFF.

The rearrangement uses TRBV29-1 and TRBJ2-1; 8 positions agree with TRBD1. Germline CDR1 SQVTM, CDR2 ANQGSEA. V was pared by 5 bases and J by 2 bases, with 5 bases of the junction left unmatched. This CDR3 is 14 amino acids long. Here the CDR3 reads CSVNRGMAYNEQFF. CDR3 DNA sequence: TGCAGCGTTAACAGGGGGATGGCCTACAATGAGCAGTTCTTC.

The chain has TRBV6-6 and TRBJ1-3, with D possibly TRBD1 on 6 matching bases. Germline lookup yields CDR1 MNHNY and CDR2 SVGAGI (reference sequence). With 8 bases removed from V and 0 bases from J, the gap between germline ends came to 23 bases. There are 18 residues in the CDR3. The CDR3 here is CASGGLTPGPISGNTIYF. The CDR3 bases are TGTGCCAGCGGGGGCCTTACTCCGGGACCGATCTCTGGAAACACCATATATTTT.

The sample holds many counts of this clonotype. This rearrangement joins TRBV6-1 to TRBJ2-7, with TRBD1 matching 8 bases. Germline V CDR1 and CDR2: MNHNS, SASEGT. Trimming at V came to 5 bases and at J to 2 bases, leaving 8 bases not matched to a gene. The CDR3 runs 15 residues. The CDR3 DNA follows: TGTGCCAGCAGTTCCGGGACAGGAGGCACCTACGAGCAGTACTTC. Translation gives CASSSGTGGTYEQYF.

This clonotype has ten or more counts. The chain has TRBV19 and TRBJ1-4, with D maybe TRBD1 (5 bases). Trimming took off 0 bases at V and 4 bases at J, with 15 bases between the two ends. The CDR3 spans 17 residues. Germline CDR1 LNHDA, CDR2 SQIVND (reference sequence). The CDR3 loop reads CASSIDHQGWDNEKLFF. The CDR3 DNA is TGTGCCAGTAGTATAGATCATCAGGGTTGGGATAATGAAAAACTGTTTTTT.

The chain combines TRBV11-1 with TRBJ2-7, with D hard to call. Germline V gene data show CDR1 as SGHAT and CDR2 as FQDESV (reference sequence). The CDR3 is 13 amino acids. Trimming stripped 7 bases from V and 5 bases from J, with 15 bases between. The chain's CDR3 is CASTPNPTHEQYF. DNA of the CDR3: TGTGCCAGCACCCCCAATCCTACCCACGAGCAGTACTTC.

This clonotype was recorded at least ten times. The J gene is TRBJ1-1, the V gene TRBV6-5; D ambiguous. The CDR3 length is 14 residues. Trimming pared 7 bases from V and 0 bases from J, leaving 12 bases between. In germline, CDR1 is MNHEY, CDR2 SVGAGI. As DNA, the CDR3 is TGTGCCAGCACCTACAGTGGGCTGAACACTGAAGCTTTCTTT. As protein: CASTYSGLNTEAFF.

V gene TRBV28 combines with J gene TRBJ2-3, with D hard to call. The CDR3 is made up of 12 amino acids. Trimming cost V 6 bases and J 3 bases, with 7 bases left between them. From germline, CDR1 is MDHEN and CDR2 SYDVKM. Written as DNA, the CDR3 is TGTGCCAGCAGGGTGCAGACAGATACGCAGTATTTT. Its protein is CASRVQTDTQYF.